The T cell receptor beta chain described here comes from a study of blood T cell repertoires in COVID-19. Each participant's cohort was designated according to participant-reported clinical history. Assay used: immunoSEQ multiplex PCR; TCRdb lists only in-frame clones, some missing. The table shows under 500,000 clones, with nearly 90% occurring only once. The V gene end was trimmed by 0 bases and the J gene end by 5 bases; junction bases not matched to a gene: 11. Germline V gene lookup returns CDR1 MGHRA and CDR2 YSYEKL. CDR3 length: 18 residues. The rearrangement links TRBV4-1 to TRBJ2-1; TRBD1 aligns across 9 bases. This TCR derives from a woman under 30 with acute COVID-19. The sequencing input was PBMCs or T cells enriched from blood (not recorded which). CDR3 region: CASSQDRGGDRVNNEQFF. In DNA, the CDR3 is TGCGCCAGCAGCCAAGATCGAGGAGGGGACAGGGTCAACAATGAGCAGTTCTTC.